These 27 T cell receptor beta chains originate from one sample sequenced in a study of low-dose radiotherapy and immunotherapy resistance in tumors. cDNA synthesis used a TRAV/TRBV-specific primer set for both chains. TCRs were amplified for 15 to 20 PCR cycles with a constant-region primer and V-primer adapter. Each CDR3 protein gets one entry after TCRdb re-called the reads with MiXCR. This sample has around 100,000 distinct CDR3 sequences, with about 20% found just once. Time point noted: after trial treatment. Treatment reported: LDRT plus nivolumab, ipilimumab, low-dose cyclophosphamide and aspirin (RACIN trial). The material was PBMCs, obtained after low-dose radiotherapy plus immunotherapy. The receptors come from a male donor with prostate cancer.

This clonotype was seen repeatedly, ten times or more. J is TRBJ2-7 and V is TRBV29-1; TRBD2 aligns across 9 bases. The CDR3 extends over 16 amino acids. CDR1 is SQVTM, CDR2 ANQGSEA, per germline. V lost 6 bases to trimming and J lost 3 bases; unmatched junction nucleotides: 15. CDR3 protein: CSVRSGGTSGLYEQYF. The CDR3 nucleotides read TGCAGCGTCCGAAGCGGGGGGACCTCCGGACTCTACGAGCAGTACTTC.

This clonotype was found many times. This CDR3 is CSATTGTETYEQYF. For the CDR3, the DNA is TGCAGTGCTACTACCGGGACAGAGACCTACGAGCAGTACTTC. This chain connects TRBV20-1 to TRBJ2-7; 7 bases agree with TRBD1. The V and J ends lost 4 bases and 2 bases, in that order; junction bases with no gene match: 8. The CDR3 has 14 amino acids. Looked up from germline, CDR1 is DFQATT and CDR2 is SNEGSKA (reference sequence).

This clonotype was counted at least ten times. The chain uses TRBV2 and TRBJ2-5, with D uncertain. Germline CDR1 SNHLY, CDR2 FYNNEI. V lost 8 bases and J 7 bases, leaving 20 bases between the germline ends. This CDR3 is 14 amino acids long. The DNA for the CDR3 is TGTGCCAGCCCCGACCGTCCCCAGTCCACGACCCAGTACTTC. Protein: CASPDRPQSTTQYF.

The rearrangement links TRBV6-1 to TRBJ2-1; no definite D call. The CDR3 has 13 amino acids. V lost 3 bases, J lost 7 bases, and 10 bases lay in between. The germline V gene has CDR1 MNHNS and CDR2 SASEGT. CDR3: CASSEKAWNEQFF. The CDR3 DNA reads TGTGCCAGCAGTGAGAAGGCCTGGAATGAGCAGTTCTTC.

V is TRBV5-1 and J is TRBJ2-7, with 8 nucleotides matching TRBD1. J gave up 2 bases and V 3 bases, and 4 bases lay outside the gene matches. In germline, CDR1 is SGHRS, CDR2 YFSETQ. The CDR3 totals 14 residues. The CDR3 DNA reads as TGCGCCAGCAGCTACCAGACAGGGGCCTACGAGCAGTACTTC. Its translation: CASSYQTGAYEQYF.

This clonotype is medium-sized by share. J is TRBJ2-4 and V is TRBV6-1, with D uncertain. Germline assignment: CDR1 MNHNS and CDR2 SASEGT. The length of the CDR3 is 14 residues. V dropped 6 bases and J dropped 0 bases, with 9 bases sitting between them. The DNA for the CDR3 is TGTGCCAGCAGGGACGACTTAGCCAAAAACATTCAGTACTTC. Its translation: CASRDDLAKNIQYF.

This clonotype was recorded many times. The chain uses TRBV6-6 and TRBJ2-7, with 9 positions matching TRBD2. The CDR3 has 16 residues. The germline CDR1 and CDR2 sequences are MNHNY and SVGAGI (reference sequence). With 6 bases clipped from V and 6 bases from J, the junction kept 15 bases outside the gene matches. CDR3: CASSSIAGVRSGEQYF. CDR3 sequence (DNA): TGTGCCAGCAGCTCAATAGCGGGGGTCCGTTCCGGCGAGCAGTACTTC.

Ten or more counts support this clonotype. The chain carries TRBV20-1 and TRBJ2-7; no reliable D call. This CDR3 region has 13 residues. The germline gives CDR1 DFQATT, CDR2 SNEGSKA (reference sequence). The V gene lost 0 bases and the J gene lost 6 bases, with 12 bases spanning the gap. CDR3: CSARDKSSSEQYF. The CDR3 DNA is TGCAGTGCTAGAGATAAAAGTTCCAGCGAGCAGTACTTC.

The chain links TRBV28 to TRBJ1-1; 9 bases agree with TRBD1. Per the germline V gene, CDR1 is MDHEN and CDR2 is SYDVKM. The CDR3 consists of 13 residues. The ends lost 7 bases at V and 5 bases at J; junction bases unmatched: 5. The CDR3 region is CASITGGRTEAFF. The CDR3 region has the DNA TGTGCCAGCATAACAGGGGGCAGGACTGAAGCTTTCTTT. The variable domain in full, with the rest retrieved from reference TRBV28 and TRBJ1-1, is DVKVTQSSRYLVKRTGEKVFLECVQDMDHENMFWYRQDPGLGLRLIYFSYDVKMKEKGDIPEGYSVSREKKERFSLILESASTNQTSMYLCASITGGRTEAFFGQGTRLTVV.

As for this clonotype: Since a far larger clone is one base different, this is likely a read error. The CDR3 nucleotides read TGTGCCAGCAGTGAAAGAGGCGGGAGGGCTGCAGATACGCAGTATTTT. It codes for CASSERGGRAADTQYF. The chain has TRBV6-8 and TRBJ2-3; 9 positions match TRBD2. The CDR3 is 16 residues long. The V gene end was trimmed by 5 bases and the J gene end by 4 bases; junction bases not matched to a gene: 10. Germline CDR1 is MNHGY and CDR2 is SAAAGT.

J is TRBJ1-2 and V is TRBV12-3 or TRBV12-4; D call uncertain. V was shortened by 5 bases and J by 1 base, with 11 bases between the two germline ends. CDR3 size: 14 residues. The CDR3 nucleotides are TGTGCCAGCAGTCGCAGATCCCTTAACTATGGCTACACCTTC. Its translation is CASSRRSLNYGYTF.

In DNA form, the CDR3 reads TGCGCCAGCAGCTCGGGGGACTCTGGAAACACCATATATTTT. Translated, it gives CASSSGDSGNTIYF. V and J are TRBV5-1 and TRBJ1-3, with D perhaps TRBD1 (5 bases). Per germline, CDR1 SGHRS and CDR2 YFSETQ. V lost 3 bases and J lost 0, with 7 bases in between. CDR3 length: 14 residues.

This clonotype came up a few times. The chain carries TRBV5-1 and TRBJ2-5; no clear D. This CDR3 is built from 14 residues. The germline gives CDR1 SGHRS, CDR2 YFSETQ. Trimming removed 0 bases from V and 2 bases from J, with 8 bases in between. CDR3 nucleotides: TGCGCCAGCAGCTTGGGTCCGTCTCAAGAGACCCAGTACTTC. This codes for CASSLGPSQETQYF.

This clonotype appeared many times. CDR3 sequence: CASSQETYRARYMNTEAFF. CDR3 bases: TGTGCCAGCAGCCAAGAGACTTACAGGGCACGGTATATGAACACTGAAGCTTTCTTT. This chain connects TRBV14 to TRBJ1-1; a possible D gene is TRBD1 (6 bases). The V end lost 0 bases, the J end lost 0 bases, and 20 bases lay between the germline ends. Germline CDR1 reads SGHDN; CDR2 reads FVKESK. The CDR3 covers 19 residues.

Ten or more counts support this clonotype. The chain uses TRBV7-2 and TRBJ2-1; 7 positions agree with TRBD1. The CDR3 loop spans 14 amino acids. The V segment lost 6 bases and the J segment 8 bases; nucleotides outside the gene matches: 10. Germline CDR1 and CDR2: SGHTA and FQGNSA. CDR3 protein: CASSFRQGRHEQFF. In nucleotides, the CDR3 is TGTGCCAGCAGTTTTCGACAGGGTCGGCATGAGCAGTTCTTC.

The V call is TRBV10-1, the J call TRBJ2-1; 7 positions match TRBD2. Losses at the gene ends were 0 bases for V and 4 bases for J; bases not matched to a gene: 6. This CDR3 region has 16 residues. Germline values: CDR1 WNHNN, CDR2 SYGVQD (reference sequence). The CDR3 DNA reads TGCGCCAGCAGTGAGTCAAAACTAGCGTCGTACAATGAGCAGTTCTTC. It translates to CASSESKLASYNEQFF.

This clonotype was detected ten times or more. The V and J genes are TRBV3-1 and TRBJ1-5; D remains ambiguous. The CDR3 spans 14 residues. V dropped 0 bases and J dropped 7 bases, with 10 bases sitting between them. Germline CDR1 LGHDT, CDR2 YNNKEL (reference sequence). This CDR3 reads CASSQDTGRQPQHF. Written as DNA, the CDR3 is TGTGCCAGCAGCCAAGATACGGGTCGGCAGCCCCAGCATTTT.

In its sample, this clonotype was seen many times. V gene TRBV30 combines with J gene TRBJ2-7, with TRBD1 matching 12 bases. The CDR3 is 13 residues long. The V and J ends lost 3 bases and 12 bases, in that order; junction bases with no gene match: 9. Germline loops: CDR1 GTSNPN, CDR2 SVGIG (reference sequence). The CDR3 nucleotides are TGTGCCTGGAGCCGGGACAGGGGGCCTAATGTGTACTTC. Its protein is CAWSRDRGPNVYF.

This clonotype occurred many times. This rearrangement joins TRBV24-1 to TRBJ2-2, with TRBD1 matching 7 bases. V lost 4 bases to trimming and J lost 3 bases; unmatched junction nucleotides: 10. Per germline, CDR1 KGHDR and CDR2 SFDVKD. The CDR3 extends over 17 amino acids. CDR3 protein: CATSDTDTGVDTGELFF. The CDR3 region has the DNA TGTGCCACCAGTGACACCGATACAGGGGTGGACACCGGGGAGCTGTTTTTT.

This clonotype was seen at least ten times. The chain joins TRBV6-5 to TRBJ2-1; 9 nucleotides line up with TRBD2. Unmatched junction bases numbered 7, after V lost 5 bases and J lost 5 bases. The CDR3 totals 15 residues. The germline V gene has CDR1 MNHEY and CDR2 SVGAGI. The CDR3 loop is CASSRPGLANNEQFF. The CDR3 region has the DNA TGTGCCAGCAGTCGCCCGGGACTAGCAAACAATGAGCAGTTCTTC.

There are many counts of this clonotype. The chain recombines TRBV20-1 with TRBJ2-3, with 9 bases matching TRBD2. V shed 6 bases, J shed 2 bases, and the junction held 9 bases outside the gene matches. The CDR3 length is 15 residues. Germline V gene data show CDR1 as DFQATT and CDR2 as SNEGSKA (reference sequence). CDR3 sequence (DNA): TGCAGTGCCCCCCGACTAGCGGATCACACAGATACGCAGTATTTT. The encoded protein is CSAPRLADHTDTQYF.

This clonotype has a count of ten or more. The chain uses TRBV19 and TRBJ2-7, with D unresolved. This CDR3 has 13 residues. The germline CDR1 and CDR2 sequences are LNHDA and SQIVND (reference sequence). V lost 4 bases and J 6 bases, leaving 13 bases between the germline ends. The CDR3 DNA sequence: TGTGCCAGTAGTAGTCAGACGACGGGCGAGCAGTACTTC. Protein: CASSSQTTGEQYF.

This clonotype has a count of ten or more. In DNA form, the CDR3 reads TGTGCCAGCAGCTTACTCAGGGGGCGAGGTATGAACACTGAAGCTTTCTTT. It translates to CASSLLRGRGMNTEAFF. V is TRBV11-2 and J is TRBJ1-1; 8 bases line up with TRBD1. This CDR3 is 17 amino acids long. With V trimmed by 2 bases and J by 0 bases, 8 bases remained unmatched. Germline values: CDR1 SGHAT, CDR2 FQNNGV.

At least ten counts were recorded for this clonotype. CDR3 residues: CASTERGATYNEQFF. The CDR3 DNA sequence: TGTGCCAGCACCGAGCGGGGGGCCACCTACAATGAGCAGTTCTTC. V gene TRBV6-2 or TRBV6-3 combines with J gene TRBJ2-1; 9 bases align to TRBD2. The CDR3 loop spans 15 amino acids. The germline gives CDR1 MNHEY, CDR2 SVGEGT. V gave up 7 bases and J gave up 2 bases; unmatched junction bases: 6.

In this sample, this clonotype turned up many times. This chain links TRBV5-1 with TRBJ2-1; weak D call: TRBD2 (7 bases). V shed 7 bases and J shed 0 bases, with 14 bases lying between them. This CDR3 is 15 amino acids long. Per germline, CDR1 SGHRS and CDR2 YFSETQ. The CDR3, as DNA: TGCGCCAGCGACTCAGGGGAGGGCTCCTACAATGAGCAGTTCTTC. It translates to CASDSGEGSYNEQFF.

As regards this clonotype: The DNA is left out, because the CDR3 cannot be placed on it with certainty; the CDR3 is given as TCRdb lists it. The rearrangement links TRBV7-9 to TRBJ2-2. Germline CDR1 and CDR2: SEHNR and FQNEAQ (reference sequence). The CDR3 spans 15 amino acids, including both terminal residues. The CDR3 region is CASSRRGLMGGSCFF.

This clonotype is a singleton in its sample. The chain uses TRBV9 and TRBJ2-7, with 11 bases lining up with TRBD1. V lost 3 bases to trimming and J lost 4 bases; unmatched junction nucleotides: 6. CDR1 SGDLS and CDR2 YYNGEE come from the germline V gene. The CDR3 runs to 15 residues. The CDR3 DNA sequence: TGTGCCAGCAGCGCCGGGACAGGGGGTGGTTACGAGCAGTACTTC. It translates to CASSAGTGGGYEQYF.